The rows below give T cell receptor beta chains drawn from one sample of a study of cytotoxic CD8 clonotypes in ibrutinib-treated CLL. Measured with immunoSEQ multiplex PCR; TCRdb has only the in-frame clones, and not every one. The table lists 110,000 to 150,000 clones, roughly 90% of them singletons. This specimen consisted of PBMCs, obtained after 12 months of ibrutinib treatment. All receptors come from a human donor with chronic lymphocytic leukemia. CDR3s include the opening cysteine and the closing phenylalanine or tryptophan. Fields, in order: D gene, J gene, V gene, clone size, CDR3 DNA, CDR3 protein. D genes are given only for firm matches. Size is stated for part of the rows, as once, few or many counts, or as a class when the clone is expanded.

TRBD2 | TRBJ2-1 | TRBV7-6 | - | TGTGCCAGCAGACCGAATCCGGGACTAGCGGGAGACCATGAGCAGTTCTTC | CASRPNPGLAGDHEQFF
- | TRBJ2-6 | TRBV27 | - | TGTGCCAGCAGCCTAAATTGGGGCTCTGGGGCCAACGTCCTGACTTTC | CASSLNWGSGANVLTF
- | TRBJ2-5 | TRBV7-8 | - | TGTGCCAGCAGCTTAGGACAGCTTCAAGAGACCCAGTACTTC | CASSLGQLQETQYF
- | TRBJ2-1 | TRBV4-1 | - | TGCGCCAGCAGCATCAGGGATGAGCAGTTCTTC | CASSIRDEQFF
- | TRBJ1-5 | TRBV7-9 | few | TGTGCCAGCAGCTTAGCGGGTTCAGGCAATCAGCCCCAGCATTTT | CASSLAGSGNQPQHF
- | TRBJ2-7 | TRBV27 | - | TGTGCCAGCAGTTTATCTATGTATGGGACGGGAGCCTACGAGCAGTACTTC | CASSLSMYGTGAYEQYF
TRBD2 | TRBJ2-2 | TRBV5-4 | - | TGTGCCAGCAGTCTAGCGGGAGGATCGAACACCGGGGAGCTGTTTTTT | CASSLAGGSNTGELFF
- | TRBJ2-7 | TRBV15 | - | TGTGCCACCAGCAGGGACATTTCCTACGAGCAGTACTTC | CATSRDISYEQYF
- | TRBJ2-7 | TRBV27 | - | TGTGCCAGCAGCTACGGGCTCGTGGGGGGCTACGAGCAGTACTTC | CASSYGLVGGYEQYF
TRBD2 | TRBJ2-7 | TRBV11-2 | - | TGTGCCAGCAGCGAAGGACTAGCGGGGACCTACGAGCAGTACTTC | CASSEGLAGTYEQYF
TRBD2 | TRBJ2-5 | TRBV7-9 | - | TGTGCCAGCAGCTTAATGCTTCGACTAGCGGCAGAAGAGACCCAGTACTTC | CASSLMLRLAAEETQYF
- | TRBJ1-3 | TRBV25-1 | - | TGTGCCACCTCGGGAGGTATCTTCTCTGGAAACACCATATATTTT | CATSGGIFSGNTIYF
TRBD2 | TRBJ2-1 | TRBV7-3 | - | TGTGCCAGCAGCTCCGGACTAGCGCCGTACAATGAGCAGTTCTTC | CASSSGLAPYNEQFF
- | TRBJ2-1 | TRBV12-1 | - | TGTGCCAGCAGCTTTTCGGTAGCCAGCTCCTACAATGAGCAGTTCTTC | CASSFSVASSYNEQFF
TRBD2 | TRBJ2-5 | TRBV11-2 | - | TGTGCCAGCAGCCCGTTCGGGGGTAGCGGGAGTTACCAAGAGACCCAGTACTTC | CASSPFGGSGSYQETQYF
- | TRBJ1-4 | TRBV6-6 | - | TGTGCCAGCAAAAATAACAGGCTAACAACTAATGAAAAACTGTTTTTT | CASKNNRLTTNEKLFF
- | TRBJ2-4 | TRBV9 | once | TGTGCCAGCAGCGTAGAAGGCGCGGCTAAAAACATTCAGTACTTC | CASSVEGAAKNIQYF
- | TRBJ2-5 | TRBV7-2 | - | TGTGCCAGCAGCATATGGACCTCCCTGGGAGAGACCCAGTACTTC | CASSIWTSLGETQYF